These 8 T cell receptor beta chains came from one sample sequenced in a study of blood T cell repertoires in COVID-19. The assay was immunoSEQ multiplex PCR, and TCRdb's table has in-frame clones only and misses some. The sample lists a few hundred thousand clones; around 83% were seen once. The sample was PBMCs or T cells enriched from blood (not recorded which). All receptors come from a woman aged 40-49 years who had recovered from COVID-19.

A remark on this clone: Compared with germline, one end of the junction differs, possibly owing to a read error. The chain combines TRBV28 with TRBJ2-7, with 12 nucleotides matching TRBD2. The CDR3 is 13 residues long. CDR1 is MDHEN, CDR2 SYDVKM, per germline. The CDR3 protein is CASSLLGTSGFNF. The CDR3 DNA follows: TGTGCCAGCAGTTTATTAGGGACTAGCGGGTTTAACTTC.

A few counts support this clone. The V call is TRBV27, the J call TRBJ2-7; TRBD1 is a possible D gene (7 bases). Germline V gene sequence: CDR1 MNHEY, CDR2 SMNVEV (reference sequence). V lost 3 bases, J lost 0 bases, and 12 bases lay in between. The CDR3 sequence is 15 residues long. The CDR3 reads CASSFAGTVSYEQYF. The CDR3 DNA sequence: TGTGCCAGCAGTTTTGCGGGGACAGTCTCCTACGAGCAGTACTTC.

The rearrangement joins TRBV7-2 to TRBJ1-3; tentatively, D is TRBD1 (5 bases). Trimming pared 1 base from V and 0 bases from J, leaving 10 bases between. Germline lookup yields CDR1 SGHTA and CDR2 FQGNSA. This CDR3 has 16 residues. The CDR3 DNA sequence: TGTGCCAGCAGCTTAGGTGGGGCAGGCTCTGGAAACACCATATATTTT. It codes for CASSLGGAGSGNTIYF.

Only one count was recorded for this clone. The V gene is TRBV7-2, the J gene TRBJ2-1, with D tentatively TRBD2 (6 bases). The CDR3 extends over 18 amino acids. V was pared by 1 base and J by 4 bases, with 20 bases between. Germline CDR1 SGHTA, CDR2 FQGNSA. CDR3 sequence (DNA): TGTGCCAGCAGCTTAGAGTCGTTAGCGGCAGGCCCATACAATGAGCAGTTCTTC. It translates to CASSLESLAAGPYNEQFF.

The rearrangement joins TRBV18 to TRBJ1-5; D is perhaps TRBD1 (5 bases). Per germline, CDR1 KGHSH and CDR2 LQKENI. V lost 5 bases and J lost 7, with 12 bases in between. The CDR3 extends over 13 amino acids. The CDR3 DNA reads TGTGCCAGCTCAAAGCAGGGTGGCCAGCCCCAGCATTTT. Encoded protein: CASSKQGGQPQHF.

The rearrangement uses TRBV5-4 and TRBJ2-5; no clear D gene. Trimming left V 3 bases short and J 5 bases short, with 11 bases between. Per the germline V gene, CDR1 is SGHNT and CDR2 is YYREEE (reference sequence). This CDR3 comprises 13 residues. The CDR3 DNA sequence: TGTGCCAGCAGCTGGGTACCAGGCGAGACCCAGTACTTC. Translated: CASSWVPGETQYF.

This chain joins TRBV27 and TRBJ2-5; tentatively, D is TRBD2 (6 bases). CDR1 is MNHEY, CDR2 SMNVEV, per germline (reference sequence). The CDR3 covers 14 residues. Between the trimmed V and J ends, which lost 6 bases and 1 base, there was a span of 12 bases. This CDR3 reads CASSSVGGQETQYF. The DNA for the CDR3 is TGTGCCAGCAGCAGTGTGGGGGGCCAAGAGACCCAGTACTTC.

The rearrangement uses TRBV6-5 and TRBJ1-2; no reliable D call. V was clipped by 0 bases and J by 4 bases, with 9 bases between them. This CDR3 is 14 amino acids long. Germline loops: CDR1 MNHEY, CDR2 SVGAGI. The CDR3 protein is CASSYSAGLYGYTF. CDR3 sequence (DNA): TGTGCCAGCAGTTACTCCGCCGGTCTCTATGGCTACACCTTC.